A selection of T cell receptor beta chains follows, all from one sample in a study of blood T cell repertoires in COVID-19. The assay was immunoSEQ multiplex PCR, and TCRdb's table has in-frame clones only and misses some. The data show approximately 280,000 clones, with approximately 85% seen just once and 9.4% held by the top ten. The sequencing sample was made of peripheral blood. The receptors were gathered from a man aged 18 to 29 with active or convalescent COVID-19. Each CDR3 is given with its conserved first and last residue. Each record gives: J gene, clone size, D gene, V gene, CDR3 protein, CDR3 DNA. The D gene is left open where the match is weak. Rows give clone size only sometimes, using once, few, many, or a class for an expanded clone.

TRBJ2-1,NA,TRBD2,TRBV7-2,CASSPRGRGGLNEQFF,TGTGCCAGCAGCCCAAGGGGGCGGGGGGGCCTGAATGAGCAGTTCTTC
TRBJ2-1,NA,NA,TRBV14,CASSQVLNEQFF,TGTGCCAGCAGCCAAGTCCTAAATGAGCAGTTCTTC
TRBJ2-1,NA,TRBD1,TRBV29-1,CSAPFQGAYNEQFF,TGCAGCGCCCCGTTCCAGGGGGCTTACAATGAGCAGTTCTTC
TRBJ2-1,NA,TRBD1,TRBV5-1,CASSPKTGLQDEQFF,TGCGCCAGCAGCCCCAAGACAGGGCTTCAGGATGAGCAGTTCTTC
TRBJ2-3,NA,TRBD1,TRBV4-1,CASSQRPSTGSTDTQYF,TGCGCCAGCAGCCAAAGACCCTCGACAGGGAGCACAGATACGCAGTATTTT
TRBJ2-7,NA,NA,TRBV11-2,CASSPGAYSYEQYF,TGTGCCAGCAGCCCAGGGGCGTACTCCTACGAGCAGTACTTC
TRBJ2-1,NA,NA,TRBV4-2,CASSQGTATYNEQFF,TGTGCCAGCAGCCAAGGGACAGCTACCTACAATGAGCAGTTCTTC
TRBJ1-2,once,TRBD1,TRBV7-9,CASSPGTGKVGGYTF,TGTGCCAGCAGCCCCGGGACAGGGAAGGTTGGTGGCTACACCTTC
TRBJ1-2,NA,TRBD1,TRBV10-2,CASGTGTRGYTF,TGCGCCAGTGGGACAGGGACTCGTGGCTACACCTTC
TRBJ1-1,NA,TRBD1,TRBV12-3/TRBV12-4,CASGTGVQEAFF,TGTGCCAGCGGGACAGGGGTTCAAGAAGCTTTCTTT
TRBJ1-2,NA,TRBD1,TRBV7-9,CASSRKTGRNGYTF,TGTGCCAGCAGCCGCAAGACAGGGCGGAATGGCTACACCTTC
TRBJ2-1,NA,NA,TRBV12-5,CASGWVQGFSDEQFF,TGTGCTAGTGGTTGGGTCCAGGGTTTTTCAGATGAGCAGTTCTTC
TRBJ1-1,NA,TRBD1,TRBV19,CASSPPGQTNTEAFF,TGTGCCAGTAGTCCCCCGGGACAGACGAACACTGAAGCTTTCTTT
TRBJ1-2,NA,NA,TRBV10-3,CAISEEQTGPPTNYGYTF,TGTGCCATCAGTGAAGAACAGACAGGCCCACCTACTAACTATGGCTACACCTTC
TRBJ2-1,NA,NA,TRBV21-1,CASSKVGRRGNYNEQFF,TGTGCCAGCAGCAAAGTTGGCAGGCGGGGGAACTACAATGAGCAGTTCTTC
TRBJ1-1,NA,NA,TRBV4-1,CASSQGRRDTEAFF,TGCGCCAGCAGCCAAGGTAGGAGAGACACTGAAGCTTTCTTT
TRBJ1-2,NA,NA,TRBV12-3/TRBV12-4,CASSLARGRGYTF,TGTGCCAGCAGTTTAGCCAGGGGCCGTGGCTACACCTTC
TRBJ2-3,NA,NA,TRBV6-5,CASSYSRAGVTDTQYF,TGTGCCAGCAGTTACTCGCGGGCAGGGGTCACAGATACGCAGTATTTT
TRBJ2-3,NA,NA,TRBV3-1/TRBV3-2,CASSQDRDTQYF,TGTGCCAGCAGCCAAGACCGGGATACGCAGTATTTT
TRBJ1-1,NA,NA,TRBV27,CASSHRAGNTEAFF,TGTGCCAGCAGCCACAGGGCAGGAAACACTGAAGCTTTCTTT
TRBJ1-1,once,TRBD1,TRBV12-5,CASGPGQGNFGTEAFF,TGTGCTAGTGGTCCCGGACAGGGAAATTTCGGGACTGAAGCTTTCTTT
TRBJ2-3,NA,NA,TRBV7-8,CASSGGGTDTQYF,TGTGCCAGCAGTGGCGGGGGCACAGATACGCAGTATTTT
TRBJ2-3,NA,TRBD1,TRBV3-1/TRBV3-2,CASSQVQGRGSDTQYF,TGTGCCAGCAGCCAAGTACAGGGGCGTGGATCAGATACGCAGTATTTT
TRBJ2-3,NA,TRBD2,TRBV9,CASSTGTSGSLTDTQYF,TGTGCCAGCAGCACGGGGACTAGCGGGAGTCTCACAGATACGCAGTATTTT
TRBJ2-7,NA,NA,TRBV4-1,CASSSSINLRTYEQYF,TGCGCCAGCAGTTCAAGTATCAACCTGAGGACCTACGAGCAGTACTTC
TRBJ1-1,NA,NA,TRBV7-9,CASSPRHENTEAFF,TGTGCCAGCAGCCCACGACATGAGAACACTGAAGCTTTCTTT
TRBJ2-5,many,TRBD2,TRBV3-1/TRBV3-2,CASSQGVVKRGNQETQYF,TGTGCCAGCAGCCAAGGGGTCGTGAAGCGGGGCAACCAAGAGACCCAGTACTTC
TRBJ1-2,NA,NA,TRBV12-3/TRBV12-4,CASRARNYGYTF,TGTGCCAGCAGGGCCAGGAACTATGGCTACACCTTC
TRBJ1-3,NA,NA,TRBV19,CASVNANSGNTIYF,TGTGCCAGTGTTAACGCGAACTCTGGAAACACCATATATTTT
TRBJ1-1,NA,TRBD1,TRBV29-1,CSGVDRVRTFF,TGCAGCGGGGTTGACAGGGTTAGGACTTTCTTT
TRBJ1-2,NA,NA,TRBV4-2,CASSQRDGGYYGYTF,TGTGCCAGCAGCCAGCGGGACGGCGGATACTATGGCTACACCTTC
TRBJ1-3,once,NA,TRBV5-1,CASSLGTALSGNTIYF,TGCGCCAGCAGCTTGGGGACAGCCCTATCTGGAAACACCATATATTTT
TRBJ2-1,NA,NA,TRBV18,CASSAASRGDNEQFF,TGTGCCAGCTCCGCGGCGAGCAGGGGCGACAATGAGCAGTTCTTC
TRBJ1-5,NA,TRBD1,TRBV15,CATSRAGTGNNQPQHF,TGTGCCACCAGCAGGGCGGGGACAGGAAACAATCAGCCCCAGCATTTT
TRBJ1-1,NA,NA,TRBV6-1,CASSEGVRGTEAFF,TGTGCCAGCAGTGAAGGGGTCCGCGGCACTGAAGCTTTCTTT
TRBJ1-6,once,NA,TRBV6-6,CASTQKEGNSPLHF,TGTGCCAGCACTCAGAAGGAGGGGAATTCACCCCTCCACTTT
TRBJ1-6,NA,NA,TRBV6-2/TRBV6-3,CASSYSPPWQGNSPLHF,TGTGCCAGCAGTTACTCGCCACCCTGGCAGGGCAATTCACCCCTCCACTTT
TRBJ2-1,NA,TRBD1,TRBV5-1,CASSATGGNEQFF,TGCGCCAGCAGTGCGACAGGGGGTAATGAGCAGTTCTTC
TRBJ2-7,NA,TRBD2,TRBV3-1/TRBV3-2,CASSANSGGRAYEQYF,TGTGCCAGCAGCGCTAATAGCGGGGGCCGAGCCTACGAGCAGTACTTC
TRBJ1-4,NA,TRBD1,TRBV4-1,CASSQEWTGEKLFF,TGCGCCAGCAGCCAAGAATGGACAGGGGAAAAACTGTTTTTT
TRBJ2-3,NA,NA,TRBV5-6,CASSPGPSGPQYF,TGTGCCAGCAGTCCCGGCCCAAGCGGGCCGCAGTATTTT
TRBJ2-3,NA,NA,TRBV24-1,CATSRDADTQYF,TGTGCCACCAGCAGGGATGCAGATACGCAGTATTTT
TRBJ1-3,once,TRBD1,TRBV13,CASSELRQGRGNTIYF,TGTGCCAGCAGCGAACTTCGACAGGGCCGGGGAAACACCATATATTTT
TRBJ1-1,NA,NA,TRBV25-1,CASSGKGGLAEAFF,TGTGCCAGCAGTGGGAAGGGAGGGCTCGCTGAAGCTTTCTTT